A few counts support the clone carrying this TCR beta chain. Its cognate antigen is unknown. Specified treatment: roughly 18 received Ad26.COV2.S at low or high dose, single or two shots; 5 received placebo; per-sample allocation not given. Day 63 after the first injection of vaccine or placebo was the sampling time. CDR3 length equals 15 residues. Germline V gene data show CDR1 as SGHRS and CDR2 as YFSETQ. The trim removed 3 bases at V and 5 bases at J, leaving 9 bases unmatched. The entry originates in a study of Ad26.COV2.S vaccination and SARS-CoV-2 variants. Overall study findings and caveats: Relative to placebo recipients, vaccine recipients exhibited elevated spike-specific TCR breadth.

Sequencing used immunoSEQ multiplex PCR; TCRdb keeps in-frame clones, though not all of them. Of around 300,000 clones in the sample, approximately 86% were seen once. The TCR was taken from a person aged 18-65 years who received the Ad26.COV2.S COVID-19 vaccine or a placebo. V usage is TRBV5-1 and J usage is TRBJ1-1; 8 nucleotides agree with TRBD1. Specimen: peripheral blood, collected in a trial of Ad26.COV2.S vaccine versus placebo. In nucleotides, the CDR3 is TGCGCCAGCAGCTCGCAGGGGGCGAGTGAAACTGAAGCTTTCTTT. Translation: CASSSQGASETEAFF.